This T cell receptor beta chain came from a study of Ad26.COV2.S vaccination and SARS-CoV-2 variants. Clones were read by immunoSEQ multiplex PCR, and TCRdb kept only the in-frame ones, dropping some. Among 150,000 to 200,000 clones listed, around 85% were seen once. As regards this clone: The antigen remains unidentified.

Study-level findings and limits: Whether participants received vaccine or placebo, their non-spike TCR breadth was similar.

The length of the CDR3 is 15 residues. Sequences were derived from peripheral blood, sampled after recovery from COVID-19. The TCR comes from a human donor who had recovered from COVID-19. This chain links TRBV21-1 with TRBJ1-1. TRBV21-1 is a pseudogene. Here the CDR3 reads CASSRAGDLNTEAFF. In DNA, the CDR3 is TGTGCCAGCAGCAGGGCGGGGGACCTGAACACTGAAGCTTTCTTT.